This entry lists 11 T cell receptor beta chains sequenced from one sample in a study of blood T cell repertoires in COVID-19. Profiled with immunoSEQ multiplex PCR; TCRdb holds only in-frame clones, not every one. Of 200,000 to 250,000 clones listed, just under 90% are singletons. Sequenced sample: peripheral blood. The source of these receptors is a man younger than 45 with COVID-19, enrolled during active disease.

This clone turned up a few times. The chain combines TRBV5-6 with TRBJ1-5; the D gene is possibly TRBD1 (6 bases). Germline CDR1 reads SGHDT; CDR2 reads YYEEEE. The CDR3 sequence is 16 residues long. Trimming took off 1 base at V and 2 bases at J, with 13 bases between the two ends. The DNA for the CDR3 is TGTGCCAGCAGCTTGAAATCAGGGGCGGGCAATCAGCCCCAGCATTTT. This gives the protein CASSLKSGAGNQPQHF.

V and J are TRBV29-1 and TRBJ1-1, with D tentatively TRBD1 (5 bases). Germline CDR1 SQVTM, CDR2 ANQGSEA. V lost 5 bases to trimming and J lost 1 base, with 14 bases between them. The CDR3 length is 14 residues. The CDR3 sequence is CSVRGTSRNTEAFF. The CDR3 bases are TGCAGCGTTAGGGGTACCTCTAGGAACACTGAAGCTTTCTTT.

J is TRBJ2-2 and V is TRBV9; 9 bases agree with TRBD1. Germline V gene sequence: CDR1 SGDLS, CDR2 YYNGEE. This CDR3 is 16 amino acids long. With 5 bases clipped from V and 5 bases from J, the junction kept 10 bases outside the gene matches. CDR3 sequence reads: CASSVSGTGTTGELFF. The DNA of the CDR3 is TGTGCCAGCAGTGTTTCCGGGACAGGGACAACCGGGGAGCTGTTTTTT.

This rearrangement joins TRBV6-5 to TRBJ1-1, with D maybe TRBD1 (6 bases). The CDR3 length is 14 residues. V was pared by 4 bases and J by 2 bases, with 11 bases between. Germline CDR1 MNHEY, CDR2 SVGAGI. This CDR3 is CASSFLQGNTEAFF. As DNA, the CDR3 is TGTGCCAGCAGTTTCCTACAGGGAAACACTGAAGCTTTCTTT.

The chain combines TRBV20-1 with TRBJ2-7; D possibly corresponds to TRBD1 (6 bases). Germline CDR1 is DFQATT and CDR2 is SNEGSKA (reference sequence). The CDR3 runs to 14 residues. V was shortened by 3 bases and J by 4 bases, with 16 bases between the two germline ends. Here the CDR3 DNA reads TGCAGTGCTAGTGGTGACAGGCAGGTTTACGAGCAGTACTTC. It encodes CSASGDRQVYEQYF.

The chain is built from TRBV5-1 and TRBJ1-1; 9 positions agree with TRBD1. V gave up 4 bases and J gave up 6 bases; unmatched junction bases: 10. The CDR3 extends over 15 amino acids. Germline lookup yields CDR1 SGHRS and CDR2 YFSETQ. CDR3 in amino acids: CASSQMTGGSSEAFF. CDR3 nucleotides: TGCGCCAGCAGCCAAATGACAGGGGGATCATCTGAAGCTTTCTTT.

J is TRBJ2-3 and V is TRBV19; D is undetermined. The CDR3 contains 14 residues. Germline CDR1 reads LNHDA; CDR2 reads SQIVND (reference sequence). Deletions cut 3 bases from V and 4 bases from J, with 11 bases between. Here the CDR3 DNA reads TGTGCCAGTAGTATTGGGTCAAGCGCAGATACGCAGTATTTT. This gives the protein CASSIGSSADTQYF.

The chain links TRBV5-4 to TRBJ1-6; 8 bases line up with TRBD1. This CDR3 is built from 16 residues. Germline trimming cut 1 base from V and 9 bases from J; bases unmatched to any gene: 9. Germline values: CDR1 SGHNT, CDR2 YYREEE (reference sequence). CDR3 sequence reads: CASSLPGGLGSSPLHF. The CDR3 DNA reads as TGTGCCAGCAGCTTGCCAGGGGGCTTGGGGAGTTCACCCCTCCACTTT. Using reference TRBV5-4 and TRBJ1-6 for the parts outside the CDR3, the full variable domain is ETGVTQSPTHLIKTRGQQVTLRCSSQSGHNTVSWYQQALGQGPQFIFQYYREEENGRGNFPPRFSGLQFPNYSSELNVNALELDDSALYLCASSLPGGLGSSPLHFGNGTRLTVT.

Here the CDR3 reads CASSLEQGTANYGYTF. CDR3 DNA: TGTGCCAGCAGCTTGGAGCAGGGTACAGCTAACTATGGCTACACCTTC. The chain employs TRBV5-6 and TRBJ1-2; TRBD1 is a possible D gene (5 bases). This CDR3 region has 16 residues. Looked up from germline, CDR1 is SGHDT and CDR2 is YYEEEE. Trimming removed 0 bases from V and 0 bases from J, with 12 bases in between.

This clone was picked up a small number of times. Here the CDR3 DNA reads TGTGCCAGCAGTGCCGGCCCAGGACAGGAATCCTACGAGCAGTACTTC. As protein: CASSAGPGQESYEQYF. The genes are TRBV27 and TRBJ2-7; TRBD1 aligns across 7 bases. V lost 5 bases, J lost 1 base, and 11 bases stayed unmatched. The germline gives CDR1 MNHEY, CDR2 SMNVEV (reference sequence). The CDR3 extends over 16 amino acids.

The count of this clone is one. J is TRBJ2-3 and V is TRBV19; 8 bases align to TRBD2. Germline CDR1 reads LNHDA; CDR2 reads SQIVND (reference sequence). Trimming at V came to 6 bases and at J to 4 bases, leaving 12 bases not matched to a gene. This CDR3 has 16 amino acids. CDR3 region: CASRPGGRRLADTQYF. The CDR3 nucleotides read TGTGCCAGTAGACCGGGGGGGCGACGTTTGGCAGATACGCAGTATTTT.